The 3 T cell receptor beta chains presented below share a single source sample, sequenced in a study of blood T cells in healthy people across ages. The second PCR ran roughly 6 to 11 cycles with a sample-barcoded 5' primer and J-beta primers. TCRdb reprocessed the 5' RACE reads via MiXCR and lists one record per CDR3 protein. The sample contains 1.5 million to 2 million distinct CDR3 sequences, more than 35% of which appear only once. The sequenced sample consisted of blood. These TCRs come from a human donor in good health.

V is TRBV7-8 and J is TRBJ2-7; TRBD1 matches at 8 bases. Germline V gene data show CDR1 as SGHVS and CDR2 as FQNEAQ. V trimming: 4 bases; J trimming: 4 bases; junction bases outside the gene matches: 18. The CDR3 has 18 residues. As DNA, the CDR3 is TGTGCCAGCAGCTCGGACATCATAACGAGACAGGGGCGGTACGAGCAGTACTTC. Translation gives CASSSDIITRQGRYEQYF.

The CDR3 DNA sequence: TGTGCCAGCAGCCCCCGACTAGCGGGGGGGCCAAGTGAGCAGTTCTTC. Its protein is CASSPRLAGGPSEQFF. The chain uses TRBV7-2 and TRBJ2-1; 14 nucleotides match TRBD2. With V trimmed by 5 bases and J by 9 bases, 9 bases remained unmatched. Germline V lookup: CDR1 SGHTA, CDR2 FQGNSA. The CDR3 is 16 amino acids.

The chain has TRBV5-5 and TRBJ1-2; D may be TRBD1 (5 bases). Germline V CDR1 and CDR2: SGHKS, YYEKEE (reference sequence). This CDR3 contains 13 residues. Trimming removed 4 bases at V and 8 bases at J, with 15 bases between. This chain's CDR3 is CASSMTETGGYTF. CDR3 DNA sequence: TGTGCCAGCAGCATGACAGAAACCGGAGGCTACACCTTC.